Listed here is a single T cell receptor beta chain. Its antigen is as yet unknown. The data originate from a study of T cell responses to AZD1222 COVID-19 vaccine. CDR1 is KGHSH and CDR2 is LQKENI in the germline V gene. V was cut by 2 bases and J by 8 bases, with 16 bases left in between. The length of the CDR3 is 16 residues. Measured with immunoSEQ multiplex PCR; TCRdb has only the in-frame clones, and not every one. The sample yields more than 95,000 clones, about nine tenths seen once. Notes on the study in general: White British ancestry dominated among donors, who included more females, and clonal diversity was possibly underestimated.

Sample: peripheral blood, taken on day 0 of AZD1222 vaccination. The TCR originated in an adult in good health. The V gene is TRBV18, the J gene TRBJ1-6; D is uncertain. The CDR3 loop reads CASSPNIPRSDSPLHF. In DNA, the CDR3 is TGTGCCAGCTCACCAAATATCCCAAGGTCCGATTCACCCCTCCACTTT.